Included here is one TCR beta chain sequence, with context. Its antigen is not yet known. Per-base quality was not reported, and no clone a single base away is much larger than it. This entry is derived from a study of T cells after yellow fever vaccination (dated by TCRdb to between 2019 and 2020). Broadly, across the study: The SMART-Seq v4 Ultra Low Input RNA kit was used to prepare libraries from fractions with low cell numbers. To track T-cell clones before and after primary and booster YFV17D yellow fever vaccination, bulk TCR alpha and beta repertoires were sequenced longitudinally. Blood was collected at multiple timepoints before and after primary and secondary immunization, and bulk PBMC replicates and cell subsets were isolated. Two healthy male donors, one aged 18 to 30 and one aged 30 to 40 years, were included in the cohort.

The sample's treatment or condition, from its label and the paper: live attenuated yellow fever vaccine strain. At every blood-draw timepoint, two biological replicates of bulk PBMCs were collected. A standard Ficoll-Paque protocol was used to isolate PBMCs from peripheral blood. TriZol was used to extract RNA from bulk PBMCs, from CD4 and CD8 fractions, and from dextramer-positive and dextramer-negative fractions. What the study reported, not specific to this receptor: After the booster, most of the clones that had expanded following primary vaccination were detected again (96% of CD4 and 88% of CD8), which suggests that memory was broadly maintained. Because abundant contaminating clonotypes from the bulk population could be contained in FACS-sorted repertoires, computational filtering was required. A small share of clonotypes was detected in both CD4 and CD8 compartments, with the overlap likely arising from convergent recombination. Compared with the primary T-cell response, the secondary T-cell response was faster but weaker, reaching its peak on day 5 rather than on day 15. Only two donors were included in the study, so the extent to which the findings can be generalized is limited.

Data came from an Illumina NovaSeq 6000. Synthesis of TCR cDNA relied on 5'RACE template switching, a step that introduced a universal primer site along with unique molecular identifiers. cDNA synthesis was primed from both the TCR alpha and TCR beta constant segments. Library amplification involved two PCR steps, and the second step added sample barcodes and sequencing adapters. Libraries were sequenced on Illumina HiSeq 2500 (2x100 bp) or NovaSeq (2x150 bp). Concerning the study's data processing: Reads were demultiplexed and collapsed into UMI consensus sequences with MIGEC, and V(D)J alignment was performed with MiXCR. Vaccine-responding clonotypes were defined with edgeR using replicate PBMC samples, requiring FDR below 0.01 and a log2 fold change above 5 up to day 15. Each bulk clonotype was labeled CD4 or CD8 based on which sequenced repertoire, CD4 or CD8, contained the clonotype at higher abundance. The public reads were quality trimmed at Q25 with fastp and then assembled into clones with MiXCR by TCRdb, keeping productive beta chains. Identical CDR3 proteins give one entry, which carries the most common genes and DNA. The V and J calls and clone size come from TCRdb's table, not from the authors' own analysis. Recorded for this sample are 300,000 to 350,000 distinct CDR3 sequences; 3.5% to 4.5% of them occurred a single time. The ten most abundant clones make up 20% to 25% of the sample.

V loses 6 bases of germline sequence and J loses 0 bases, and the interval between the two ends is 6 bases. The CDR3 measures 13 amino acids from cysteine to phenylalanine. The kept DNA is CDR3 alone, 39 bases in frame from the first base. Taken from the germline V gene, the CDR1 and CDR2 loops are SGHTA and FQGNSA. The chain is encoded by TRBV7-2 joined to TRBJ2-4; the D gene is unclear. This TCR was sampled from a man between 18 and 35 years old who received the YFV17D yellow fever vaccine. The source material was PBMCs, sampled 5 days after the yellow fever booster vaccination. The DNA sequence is TGTGCCAGCAGTTACCCAGCCAAAAACATTCAGTACTTC. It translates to CASSYPAKNIQYF.